The 29 T cell receptor beta chains presented below share a single source sample, sequenced in a study of CD8 T cells in Susac syndrome. RNA totalling roughly 0.45 to 1 ug underwent reverse transcription with random hexamers. MiXCR, run by TCRdb on the immunoSEQ multiplex PCR reads, gives a single entry per CDR3 protein. The sample holds about 210,000 distinct CDR3 sequences, about 95% seen once. Sequences were obtained from CD4+ T cells from PBMCs. These receptors came from a human donor with multiple sclerosis.

The chain carries TRBV27 and TRBJ2-1; 10 bases fit TRBD2. Trimming at V came to 2 bases and at J to 6 bases, leaving 1 base not matched to a gene. The length of the CDR3 is 14 residues. CDR1 and CDR2 (germline): MNHEY, SMNVEV (reference sequence). For the CDR3, the DNA is TGTGCCAGCAGTTTACTAGCGGGAGTCAATGAGCAGTTCTTC. Its protein product is CASSLLAGVNEQFF.

The chain couples TRBV12-3 or TRBV12-4 to TRBJ2-4, with 10 bases identical to TRBD1. The CDR3 sequence is 14 residues long. The V and J ends lost 6 bases and 8 bases, in that order; junction bases with no gene match: 7. The DNA of the CDR3 is TGTGCCAGCAGCGGACAGGGGGGGAAGGACATTCAGTACTTC. This encodes CASSGQGGKDIQYF.

This clonotype appeared once. The chain links TRBV20-1 to TRBJ2-3, with 11 bases that match TRBD2. J was trimmed by 5 bases and V by 5 bases; bases with no gene match: 6. CDR3 size: 14 residues. CDR1 DFQATT and CDR2 SNEGSKA come from the germline V gene (reference sequence). CDR3 protein: CSADVTSGIDTQYF. CDR3 nucleotides: TGCAGTGCTGATGTGACTAGCGGGATAGATACGCAGTATTTT.

This chain links TRBV7-9 with TRBJ2-2; unclear D gene. V gave up 4 bases and J gave up 0 bases, with 12 bases separating them. The germline gives CDR1 SEHNR, CDR2 FQNEAQ (reference sequence). The CDR3 is 16 residues long. CDR3 bases: TGTGCCAGCAGCTCTTACTCCTCCGCGAACACCGGGGAGCTGTTTTTT. Its protein is CASSSYSSANTGELFF.

J is TRBJ2-1 and V is TRBV14; D ambiguous. The V gene's germline CDR1 is SGHDN and CDR2 FVKESK. Trimming took 1 base from V and 6 from J, leaving 13 bases between them. The CDR3 spans 15 residues. The CDR3 reads CASSQGWGLFNEQFF. The CDR3 DNA sequence: TGTGCCAGCAGCCAAGGGTGGGGTCTATTCAATGAGCAGTTCTTC.

V is TRBV12-3 or TRBV12-4 and J is TRBJ1-5; no clear D gene. The CDR3 contains 15 residues. With 4 bases removed from V and 1 base from J, the gap between germline ends came to 11 bases. DNA for the CDR3: TGTGCCAGCAGTTCTGGAAGGGCGAGCAATCAGCCCCAGCATTTT. Encoded protein: CASSSGRASNQPQHF.

With respect to this clonotype: The junction shows a germline mismatch at one end, possibly a read error. V gene TRBV30 combines with J gene TRBJ2-7; no definite D call. This CDR3 contains 13 residues. Germline V gene lookup returns CDR1 GTSNPN and CDR2 SVGIG (reference sequence). CDR3 protein: CAWSAVGPLAFSF. The DNA of the CDR3 is TGTGCCTGGAGTGCAGTCGGGCCCCTGGCTTTTTCCTTC.

V and J are TRBV15 and TRBJ1-2, with TRBD1 as a possible D gene (5 bases). Trimming left V 8 bases short and J 4 bases short, with 8 bases between. In germline, CDR1 is LNHNV, CDR2 YYDKDF (reference sequence). There are 11 residues in the CDR3. The CDR3 region is CATGAPYGYTF. Here the CDR3 DNA reads TGTGCCACCGGGGCCCCCTATGGCTACACCTTC.

The chain is built from TRBV30 and TRBJ2-6; D ambiguous. This CDR3 region has 17 residues. V was cut by 8 bases and J by 2 bases, with 22 bases left in between. The germline CDR1 and CDR2 sequences are GTSNPN and SVGIG (reference sequence). The CDR3 protein is CASNGVGYSAGANVLTF. CDR3 nucleotides: TGTGCCAGCAACGGTGTCGGGTACTCCGCTGGGGCCAACGTCCTGACTTTC.

The chain is built from TRBV6-6 and TRBJ2-5; D gene unclear. The CDR3 totals 14 residues. The germline gives CDR1 MNHNY, CDR2 SVGAGI (reference sequence). V gave up 0 bases and J gave up 3 bases, with 8 bases separating them. The CDR3, as DNA: TGTGCCAGCAGTTACTCGAGGCTGAAAGAGACCCAGTACTTC. This codes for CASSYSRLKETQYF.

This sequence joins TRBV30 and TRBJ1-1; weak D call: TRBD1 (5 bases). The CDR3 covers 13 residues. V shed 5 bases and J shed 1 base, with 11 bases lying between them. Germline V gives CDR1 GTSNPN, CDR2 SVGIG (reference sequence). The CDR3 here is CAWVQTANTEAFF. CDR3 nucleotides: TGTGCCTGGGTGCAGACAGCGAACACTGAAGCTTTCTTT.

This chain connects TRBV15 to TRBJ2-3; possibly TRBD1 for D (5 bases). V was pared by 9 bases and J by 7 bases, with 17 bases between. Germline V gives CDR1 LNHNV, CDR2 YYDKDF (reference sequence). This CDR3 is 13 amino acids long. The CDR3 region is CATSRGRFNTQYF. CDR3 DNA: TGTGCCACTTCTAGGGGCCGTTTTAATACGCAGTATTTT. Supplemented by reference TRBV15 and TRBJ2-3, the full variable domain reads DAMVIQNPRYQVTQFGKPVTLSCSQTLNHNVMYWYQQKSSQAPKLLFHYYDKDFNNEADTPDNFQSRRPNTSFCFLDIRSPGLGDTAMYLCATSRGRFNTQYFGPGTRLTVL.

The gene calls are TRBV2 and TRBJ2-3; D unclear. The CDR3 runs 14 residues. Germline V gene data show CDR1 as SNHLY and CDR2 as FYNNEI. The ends were cut back, 10 bases at V and 0 bases at J, with 14 bases in the middle. The CDR3 protein is CAIRTPPSTDTQYF. The CDR3 nucleotides are TGTGCCATAAGGACGCCTCCTAGCACAGATACGCAGTATTTT. Based on the CDR3 plus reference TRBV2 and TRBJ2-3, the full variable domain is EPEVTQTPSHQVTQMGQEVILRCVPISNHLYFYWYRQILGQKVEFLVSFYNNEISEKSEIFDDQFSVERPDGSNFTLKIRSTKLEDSAMYFCAIRTPPSTDTQYFGPGTRLTVL.

The chain uses TRBV20-1 and TRBJ2-4, with no clear D. V was cut by 3 bases and J by 1 base, with 13 bases left in between. The length of the CDR3 is 15 residues. Looked up from germline, CDR1 is DFQATT and CDR2 is SNEGSKA (reference sequence). CDR3 protein: CSASRVPGAKNIQYF. The CDR3 region has the DNA TGCAGTGCTAGCCGGGTTCCTGGGGCCAAAAACATTCAGTACTTC.

The gene calls are TRBV9 and TRBJ2-1; D tentatively reads TRBD1 or TRBD2 (6 bases each). V lost 0 bases, J lost 12 bases, and 16 bases lay in between. In germline, CDR1 is SGDLS, CDR2 YYNGEE. The CDR3 has 14 residues. CDR3 sequence (DNA): TGTGCCAGCAGCGTAGGGCAATACGAGGGGGGGCAGTTCTTC. It translates to CASSVGQYEGGQFF.

The chain has TRBV5-1 and TRBJ1-6; a weak D match, TRBD1 (6 bases). Germline-derived CDR1 and CDR2 are SGHRS and YFSETQ. The CDR3 runs to 15 residues. Trimming removed 3 bases at V and 6 bases at J, with 13 bases between. The CDR3 nucleotides are TGCGCCAGCAGCTCGAACAGGGTTGGTAATTCACCCCTCCACTTT. This sequence encodes CASSSNRVGNSPLHF.

The chain recombines TRBV20-1 with TRBJ1-1, with 8 nucleotides matching TRBD1. CDR3 length equals 16 residues. The junction had 6 bases not matched to a gene; V was cut back by 0 bases and J by 0 bases. CDR1 and CDR2 (germline): DFQATT, SNEGSKA (reference sequence). The CDR3 reads CSARDVQGAMNTEAFF. For the CDR3, the DNA is TGCAGTGCTAGAGATGTCCAGGGGGCAATGAACACTGAAGCTTTCTTT.

The V and J genes are TRBV29-1 and TRBJ2-1, with 13 bases aligning to TRBD2. The CDR3 has 17 residues. V shed 8 bases and J 6 bases; nucleotides not matched to a gene: 16. Germline CDR1 reads SQVTM; CDR2 reads ANQGSEA. The CDR3 DNA is TGCAGCATAATTGGACTAGCGGGAGCCCCAGGATCCAATGAGCAGTTCTTC. Translated, it gives CSIIGLAGAPGSNEQFF.

The chain carries TRBV23-1 and TRBJ2-3; D is perhaps TRBD1 or TRBD2 (5 bases each). TRBV23-1 is an open reading frame whose function is uncertain. V gave up 0 bases and J gave up 2 bases, with 12 bases separating them. This CDR3 has 16 amino acids. CDR3 sequence reads: CASSQSVGESTDTQYF. The CDR3, as DNA: TGCGCCAGCAGTCAATCGGTGGGGGAGTCCACAGATACGCAGTATTTT.

This chain uses TRBV5-1 with TRBJ2-3; the D gene is possibly TRBD1 (6 bases). The ends were cut back, 1 base at V and 2 bases at J, with 14 bases in the middle. The CDR3 spans 16 residues. Germline V gene sequence: CDR1 SGHRS, CDR2 YFSETQ. The CDR3 spells CASSLTTGTNTDTQYF. The DNA of the CDR3 is TGCGCCAGCAGCTTGACCACAGGGACAAACACAGATACGCAGTATTTT.

The chain has TRBV7-9 and TRBJ2-7, with D uncertain. The V gene lost 2 bases and the J gene lost 6 bases, with 14 bases spanning the gap. The CDR3 totals 14 residues. Germline assignment: CDR1 SEHNR and CDR2 FQNEAQ (reference sequence). CDR3 in amino acids: CASSLFSASGEQYF. The CDR3 bases are TGTGCCAGCAGCTTATTTTCAGCCTCGGGCGAGCAGTACTTC.

This chain connects TRBV4-1 to TRBJ1-2; no clear D. V lost 0 bases and J 2 bases, leaving 13 bases between the germline ends. Germline V CDR1 and CDR2: MGHRA, YSYEKL. The CDR3 runs 16 residues. The CDR3 here is CASSQDFEGLNYGYTF. In nucleotides, the CDR3 is TGCGCCAGCAGCCAAGATTTTGAGGGATTGAACTATGGCTACACCTTC.

V and J are TRBV2 and TRBJ1-2; D unclear. V gave up 8 bases and J gave up 2 bases, with 15 bases separating them. Germline values: CDR1 SNHLY, CDR2 FYNNEI. CDR3 length: 14 residues. CDR3 region: CASRVLRTNYGYTF. CDR3 nucleotide sequence: TGTGCCAGCCGGGTCCTCAGGACGAACTATGGCTACACCTTC.

This chain uses TRBV2 with TRBJ2-3; D perhaps matches TRBD2 (5 bases). The CDR3 sequence is 15 residues long. Per germline, CDR1 SNHLY and CDR2 FYNNEI. Trimming removed 1 base at V and 2 bases at J, with 10 bases between. CDR3 in DNA: TGTGCCAGCAGTGAAGGGAGACTACTCACAGATACGCAGTATTTT. It translates to CASSEGRLLTDTQYF. Combining the CDR3 with reference TRBV2 and TRBJ2-3 gives the whole variable domain EPEVTQTPSHQVTQMGQEVILRCVPISNHLYFYWYRQILGQKVEFLVSFYNNEISEKSEIFDDQFSVERPDGSNFTLKIRSTKLEDSAMYFCASSEGRLLTDTQYFGPGTRLTVL.

With respect to this clonotype: An end of the junction does not agree with germline; a read error may underlie this. This chain uses TRBV28 with TRBJ2-5; D may be TRBD1 (5 bases). Germline-derived CDR1 and CDR2 are MDHEN and SYDVKM. The CDR3 loop spans 14 amino acids. CDR3 DNA: TGTGCCAGCAGGAACTGGACAAGACAAGAGATCCAGTACTTC. It specifies CASRNWTRQEIQYF.

This rearrangement joins TRBV5-1 to TRBJ1-1, with D perhaps TRBD1 (6 bases). CDR3 length: 14 amino acids. Trimming pared 3 bases from V and 5 bases from J, leaving 14 bases between. Per germline, CDR1 SGHRS and CDR2 YFSETQ. The chain's CDR3 is CASSSGHSGTEAFF. DNA for the CDR3: TGCGCCAGCAGCTCGGGACACTCGGGGACTGAAGCTTTCTTT.

The J gene is TRBJ2-1, the V gene TRBV12-5; D gene ambiguous. The CDR3 loop spans 15 amino acids. Trimming took 2 bases from V and 3 from J, leaving 11 bases between them. Germline-derived CDR1 and CDR2 are LGHNT and FRNRAP. CDR3 nucleotides: TGTGCTAGTGGTTTGCCCCAAGGATTCTACAATGAGCAGTTCTTC. This gives the protein CASGLPQGFYNEQFF.

V usage is TRBV4-1 and J usage is TRBJ1-6; weak D call: TRBD1 (5 bases). This CDR3 spans 18 amino acids. CDR1 is MGHRA and CDR2 is YSYEKL in the germline V gene. V was clipped by 4 bases and J by 7 bases, with 23 bases between them. DNA of the CDR3: TGCGCCAGCAGCCCGGAACCGGGGCCAAGTGTTGGGAATTCACCCCTCCACTTT. Its translation: CASSPEPGPSVGNSPLHF.

The genes are TRBV7-9 and TRBJ2-7; 7 positions agree with TRBD1. The J segment lost 2 bases and the V segment lost 5 bases, leaving 9 bases of the junction unmatched. The V gene's germline CDR1 is SEHNR and CDR2 FQNEAQ (reference sequence). CDR3 length equals 15 residues. Written as DNA, the CDR3 is TGTGCCAGCAGCCACTCGACAGGGAATCCCTACGAGCAGTACTTC. Translated, it gives CASSHSTGNPYEQYF.